This T cell receptor (beta chain) is drawn from a study of shared clonotypes between healthy human individuals. Naive-designated CD8 cells lacked CD45RO, were positively enriched for CCR7, and omitted terminally differentiated effector memory CD45RA+ cells. Sequenced by immunoSEQ multiplex PCR; TCRdb stores in-frame clones only, minus some. The sample gives about 750,000 clones, about 92% of which show up once; around 24% is in the top ten. Germline values: CDR1 MDHEN, CDR2 SYDVKM. This CDR3 has 14 amino acids. J lost 3 bases, V lost 10 bases, and 6 bases had no gene match. The rearrangement uses TRBV28 and TRBJ2-1; 10 nucleotides match TRBD2. This clonotype was obtained from a man between 25 and 39 years old in good health. The sequencing input was naive CD8+ T cells sorted from blood. CDR3 DNA sequence: TGTGCCACCAAAGCGGGAGGGAACTACAATGAGCAGTTCTTC. Translating gives CATKAGGNYNEQFF.